The text below deals with one TCR beta chain. Its antigen is undetermined. The record originates from a study of shared clonotypes between healthy human individuals. The protocol was immunoSEQ multiplex PCR, while the TCRdb copy is restricted to in-frame clones and leaves out a portion. The sample records some 630,000 clones, 72% being singletons. Study-level findings and limits: All-four-donor shared clonotypes had higher generation probabilities than non-shared clonotypes did. The sharing of about 5% of naive CD4 clonotypes was seen across several donors.

V was clipped by 0 bases and J by 0 bases, with 9 bases between them. CDR3 length equals 16 residues. Germline V gives CDR1 MNHEY, CDR2 SVGAGI. The chain is built from TRBV6-5 and TRBJ1-3; D not resolved. The specimen was memory CD4+ T cells sorted from blood. This sample's subset: CD45RA-negative fraction. The clonotype comes from a woman younger than 45 in good health. Here the CDR3 reads CASSYSYGNSGNTIYF. CDR3 coding DNA: TGTGCCAGCAGTTACTCTTACGGAAACTCTGGAAACACCATATATTTT.